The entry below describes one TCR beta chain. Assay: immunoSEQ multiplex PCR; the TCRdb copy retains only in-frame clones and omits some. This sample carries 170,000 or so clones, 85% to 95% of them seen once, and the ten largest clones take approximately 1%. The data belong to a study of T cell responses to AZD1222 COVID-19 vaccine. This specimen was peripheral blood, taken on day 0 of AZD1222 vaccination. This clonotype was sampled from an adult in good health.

The CDR3 loop reads CASSLRDTSNQPQHF. The CDR3 nucleotides read TGTGCCAGCAGCTTACGGGACACCAGCAATCAGCCCCAGCATTTT. The gene calls are TRBV7-8 and TRBJ1-5; D might be TRBD1 (6 bases). V dropped 2 bases and J dropped 1 base, with 9 bases sitting between them. The V gene's germline CDR1 is SGHVS and CDR2 FQNEAQ. CDR3 length: 15 amino acids.